This T cell receptor (beta chain) was recorded in a study of identical twins. Findings and limits, study-wide: Abundant cord blood beta clonotypes carried fewer insertions; memory repertoires showed none. Interpretation of the results relied on cross-sectional statistical analysis and not on following the same donors.

Via MiXCR, TCRdb re-called the 5' RACE reads, giving one row per CDR3 protein. The sample carries some 500,000 distinct CDR3 sequences, roughly 9.9% recorded once. This clonotype occurred a few times. What it binds is not known. The data also belong to a second study, concerning yellow fever vaccine responses in identical twins.

The source material was PBMCs. The receptor was derived from a young woman in good health.

This chain's CDR3 is CASSSPITVRRYGYTF. Here the CDR3 DNA reads TGTGCCAGCAGTAGTCCAATAACCGTCAGACGGTATGGCTACACCTTC. This chain connects TRBV12-3 or TRBV12-4 to TRBJ1-2; D uncertain. There are 16 residues in the CDR3. Trimming took 5 bases from V and 5 from J, leaving 21 bases between them.